In its sample, the clone carrying this T cell receptor (beta chain) was seen a few times. Antigen specificity is unknown. TCRdb re-called the reads through MiXCR, storing one row per CDR3 protein. The sample lists around 330,000 distinct CDR3 sequences, about a sixth occurring once. The data stem from a study of T cell repertoires in cytomegalovirus infection. Regarding the study as a whole: HLA-C-restricted TCR beta clonotypes specific for CMV led the ex vivo response.

Trimming shortened V by 6 bases and J by 1 base, and 10 bases separated the two germline ends. This CDR3 region has 13 residues. Germline assignment: CDR1 MGHDK and CDR2 SYGVNS. The chain joins TRBV25-1 to TRBJ2-7; D unresolved. The sequenced material came from PBMCs. The source is a human donor in good health (CMV status not recorded). Some clones in this sample may be carry-over from other donors' samples. The CDR3 sequence: CASREPTSYEQYF. The DNA of the CDR3 is TGTGCCAGCAGGGAACCGACGTCCTACGAGCAGTACTTC.